These 10 T cell receptor beta chains share one sample of origin, sequenced in a study of T cells in Graves' hyperthyroidism and ophthalmopathy. Regions amplified from RNA transcripts were the TCR beta CDR3 regions. An initial round of RT-PCR targeting the TCR CDR3 relied on the HTBI primer set. TCRdb processed the multiplex PCR reads anew with MiXCR; each CDR3 protein has one entry. This sample has 300,000 to 450,000 distinct CDR3 sequences, with roughly 14% found just once. The sequenced sample consisted of blood. Receptor source: a man younger than 45 with Graves' hyperthyroidism that later progressed to Graves' ophthalmopathy.

There are many counts of this clonotype. This chain uses TRBV20-1 with TRBJ2-1, with D possibly called TRBD1 or TRBD2 (6 bases each). The CDR3 runs to 15 residues. V was trimmed by 0 bases and J by 4 bases, leaving 13 bases between them. Germline V gene lookup returns CDR1 DFQATT and CDR2 SNEGSKA (reference sequence). CDR3 region: CSAREWGARYNEQFF. CDR3 nucleotide sequence: TGCAGTGCTAGAGAGTGGGGGGCGAGGTACAATGAGCAGTTCTTC.

This clonotype showed up many times. V is TRBV7-6 and J is TRBJ1-2; 8 bases are a match to TRBD1. Germline V lookup: CDR1 SGHVS, CDR2 FNYEAQ. After removal of 3 bases from V and 2 bases from J, the junction contained 5 bases not matched to a gene. The CDR3 totals 15 residues. The CDR3 loop reads CASSFGTGRNYGYTF. As DNA, the CDR3 is TGTGCCAGCAGCTTCGGGACAGGACGAAACTATGGCTACACCTTC.

This clonotype appeared many times. The chain has TRBV6-5 and TRBJ2-3; tentatively, D is TRBD1 (6 bases). V was pared by 0 bases and J by 2 bases, with 9 bases between. CDR1 and CDR2 (germline): MNHEY, SVGAGI. This CDR3 contains 15 residues. CDR3 region: CASSYSGQYTDTQYF. The CDR3 bases are TGTGCCAGCAGTTACTCAGGACAGTACACAGATACGCAGTATTTT.

This clonotype was counted ten times or more. The V gene is TRBV18, the J gene TRBJ2-3; tentative D call: TRBD1 (5 bases). This CDR3 contains 13 residues. V was trimmed by 6 bases and J by 6 bases, leaving 13 bases between them. CDR1 is KGHSH and CDR2 is LQKENI in the germline V gene. In DNA, the CDR3 is TGTGCCAGCTCTCGACAGAATCTTGATACGCAGTATTTT. It translates to CASSRQNLDTQYF.

The rearrangement joins TRBV10-2 to TRBJ2-1; no clear D. The CDR3 totals 17 residues. V shed 0 bases and J shed 0 bases, with 12 bases lying between them. CDR1 WSHSY and CDR2 SAAADI come from the germline V gene. CDR3 nucleotides: TGCGCCAGCAGTGAGTCGATAGTTAAGAGCTCCTACAATGAGCAGTTCTTC. It specifies CASSESIVKSSYNEQFF.

This clonotype was counted many times. The chain employs TRBV28 and TRBJ1-6; a possible D gene is TRBD1 (5 bases). Germline V gene lookup returns CDR1 MDHEN and CDR2 SYDVKM. V lost 4 bases to trimming and J lost 10 bases, with 14 bases between them. This CDR3 has 14 residues. This chain's CDR3 is CASSYPGNNSPLHF. CDR3 bases: TGTGCCAGCAGTTACCCAGGGAACAACTCACCCCTCCACTTT.

This clonotype was seen ten or more times. The chain combines TRBV12-3 or TRBV12-4 with TRBJ2-7; no firm D call. Between the trimmed V and J ends, which lost 7 bases and 1 base, there was a span of 14 bases. This CDR3 contains 14 residues. The chain's CDR3 is CASTPGGGSYEQYF. The CDR3 DNA sequence: TGTGCCAGCACCCCAGGTGGCGGTTCCTACGAGCAGTACTTC.

This clonotype has more than one count but fewer than ten. The chain links TRBV6-2 or TRBV6-3 to TRBJ1-2; D unresolved. The CDR3 covers 13 residues. Per the germline V gene, CDR1 is MNHEY and CDR2 is SVGEGT. The ends were cut back, 8 bases at V and 0 bases at J, with 10 bases in the middle. The CDR3 is CASHRWPNYGYTF. The CDR3 DNA sequence: TGTGCCAGCCATCGGTGGCCTAACTATGGCTACACCTTC.

This clonotype showed up just a few times. The chain recombines TRBV2 with TRBJ2-1, with D hard to call. The CDR3 sequence is 11 residues long. The V gene's germline CDR1 is SNHLY and CDR2 FYNNEI. V was clipped by 4 bases and J by 15 bases, with 13 bases between them. The CDR3 region is CASSVWHGGFF. CDR3 coding DNA: TGTGCCAGCAGTGTCTGGCATGGTGGGTTCTTC.

This clonotype was observed at least ten times. V usage is TRBV27 and J usage is TRBJ2-3; TRBD2 matches at 7 bases. The germline CDR1 and CDR2 sequences are MNHEY and SMNVEV (reference sequence). The CDR3 sequence is 15 residues long. Trimming removed 2 bases from V and 1 base from J; junction bases left unmatched: 3. In DNA, the CDR3 is TGTGCCAGCAGTTTACTAGCGGACCGCACAGATACGCAGTATTTT. Encoded protein: CASSLLADRTDTQYF.